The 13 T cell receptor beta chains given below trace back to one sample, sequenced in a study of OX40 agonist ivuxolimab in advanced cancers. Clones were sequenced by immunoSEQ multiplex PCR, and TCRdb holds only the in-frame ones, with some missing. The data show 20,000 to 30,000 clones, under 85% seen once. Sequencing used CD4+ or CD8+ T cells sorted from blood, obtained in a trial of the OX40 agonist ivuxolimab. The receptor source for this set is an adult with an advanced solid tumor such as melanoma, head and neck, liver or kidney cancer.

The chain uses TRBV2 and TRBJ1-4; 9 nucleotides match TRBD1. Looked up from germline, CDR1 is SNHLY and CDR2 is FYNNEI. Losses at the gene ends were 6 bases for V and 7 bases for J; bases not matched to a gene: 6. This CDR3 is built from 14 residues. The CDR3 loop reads CASRDRGEGEKLFF. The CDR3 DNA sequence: TGTGCCAGCAGGGACAGGGGTGAGGGTGAAAAACTGTTTTTT.

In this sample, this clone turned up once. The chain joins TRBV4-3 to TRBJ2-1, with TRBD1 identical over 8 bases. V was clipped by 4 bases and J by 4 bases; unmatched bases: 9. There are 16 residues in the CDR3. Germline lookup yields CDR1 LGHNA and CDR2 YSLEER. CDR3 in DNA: TGCGCCAGCAGCCCGTCGACAGGGGAGTATTACAATGAGCAGTTCTTC. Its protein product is CASSPSTGEYYNEQFF.

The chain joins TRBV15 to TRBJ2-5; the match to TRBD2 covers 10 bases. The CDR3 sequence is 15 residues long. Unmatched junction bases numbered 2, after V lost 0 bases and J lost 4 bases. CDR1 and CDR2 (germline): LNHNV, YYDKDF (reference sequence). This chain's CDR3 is CATSREASGGETQYF. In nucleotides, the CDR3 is TGTGCCACCAGCAGAGAGGCTAGCGGGGGAGAGACCCAGTACTTC.

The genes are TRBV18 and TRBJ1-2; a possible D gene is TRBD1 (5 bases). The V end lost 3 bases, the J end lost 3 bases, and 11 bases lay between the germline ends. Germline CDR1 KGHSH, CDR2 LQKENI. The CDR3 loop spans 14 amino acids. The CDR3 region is CASSPERGYYGYTF. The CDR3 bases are TGTGCCAGCTCACCTGAAAGGGGTTACTATGGCTACACCTTC.

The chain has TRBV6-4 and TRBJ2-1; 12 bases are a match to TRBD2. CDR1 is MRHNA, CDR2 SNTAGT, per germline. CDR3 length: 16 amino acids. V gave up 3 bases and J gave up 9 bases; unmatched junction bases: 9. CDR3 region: CASSEDTSGGRVEQFF. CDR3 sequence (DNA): TGTGCCAGCAGTGAAGATACTAGCGGGGGGCGGGTTGAGCAGTTCTTC.

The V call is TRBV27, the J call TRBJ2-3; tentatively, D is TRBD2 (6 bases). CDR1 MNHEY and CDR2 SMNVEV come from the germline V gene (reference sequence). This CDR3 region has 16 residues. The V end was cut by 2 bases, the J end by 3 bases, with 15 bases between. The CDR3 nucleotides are TGTGCCAGCAGTTTAAATCCGGGGGTGTGGACAGATACGCAGTATTTT. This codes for CASSLNPGVWTDTQYF.

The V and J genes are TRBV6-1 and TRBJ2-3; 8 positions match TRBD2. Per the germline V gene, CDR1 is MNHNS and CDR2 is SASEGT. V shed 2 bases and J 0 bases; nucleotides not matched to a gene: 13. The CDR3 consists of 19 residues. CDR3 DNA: TGTGCCAGCAGTGAAAGCCTACCCTGGGAGCGGGGGAGCACAGATACGCAGTATTTT. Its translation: CASSESLPWERGSTDTQYF.

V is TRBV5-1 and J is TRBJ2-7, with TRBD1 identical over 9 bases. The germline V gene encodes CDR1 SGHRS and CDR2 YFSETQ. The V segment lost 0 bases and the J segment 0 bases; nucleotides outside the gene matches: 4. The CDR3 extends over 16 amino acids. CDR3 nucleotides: TGCGCCAGCAGCTTGGGGGGACAGGGAAGCTCCTACGAGCAGTACTTC. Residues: CASSLGGQGSSYEQYF.

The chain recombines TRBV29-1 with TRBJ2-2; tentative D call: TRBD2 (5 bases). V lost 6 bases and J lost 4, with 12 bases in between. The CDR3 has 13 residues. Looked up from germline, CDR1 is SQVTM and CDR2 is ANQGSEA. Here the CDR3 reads CSVLTSLTGELFF. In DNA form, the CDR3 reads TGCAGCGTGCTAACTAGTCTCACCGGGGAGCTGTTTTTT.

DNA of the CDR3: TGTGCCAGCAGCCCCAGGTGGGGGGGCCACTCCTACAATGAGCAGTTCTTC. Amino acid sequence: CASSPRWGGHSYNEQFF. This chain connects TRBV11-2 to TRBJ2-1; possible D gene TRBD2, 7 bases. V was clipped by 5 bases and J by 0 bases, with 17 bases between them. Germline V gene sequence: CDR1 SGHAT, CDR2 FQNNGV. The CDR3 consists of 17 residues.

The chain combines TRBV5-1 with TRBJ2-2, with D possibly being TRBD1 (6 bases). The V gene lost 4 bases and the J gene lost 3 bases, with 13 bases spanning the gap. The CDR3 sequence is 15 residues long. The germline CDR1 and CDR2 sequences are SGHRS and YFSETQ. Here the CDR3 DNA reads TGCGCCAGCAGCCTGGGGGACACCTACACCGGGGAGCTGTTTTTT. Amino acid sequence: CASSLGDTYTGELFF.

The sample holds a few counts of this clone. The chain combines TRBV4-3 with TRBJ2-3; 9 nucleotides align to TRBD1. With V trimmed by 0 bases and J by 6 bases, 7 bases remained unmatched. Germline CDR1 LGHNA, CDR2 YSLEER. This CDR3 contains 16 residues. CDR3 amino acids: CASSQEPTGGRDTQYF. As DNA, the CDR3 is TGCGCCAGCAGCCAAGAACCGACAGGGGGAAGGGATACGCAGTATTTT.

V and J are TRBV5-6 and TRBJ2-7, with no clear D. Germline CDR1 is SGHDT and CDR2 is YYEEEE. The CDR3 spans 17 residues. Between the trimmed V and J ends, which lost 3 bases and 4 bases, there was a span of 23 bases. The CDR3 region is CASSSSLGYLPPYEQYF. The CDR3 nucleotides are TGTGCCAGCAGCTCCTCGCTAGGGTACCTTCCTCCATACGAGCAGTACTTC.